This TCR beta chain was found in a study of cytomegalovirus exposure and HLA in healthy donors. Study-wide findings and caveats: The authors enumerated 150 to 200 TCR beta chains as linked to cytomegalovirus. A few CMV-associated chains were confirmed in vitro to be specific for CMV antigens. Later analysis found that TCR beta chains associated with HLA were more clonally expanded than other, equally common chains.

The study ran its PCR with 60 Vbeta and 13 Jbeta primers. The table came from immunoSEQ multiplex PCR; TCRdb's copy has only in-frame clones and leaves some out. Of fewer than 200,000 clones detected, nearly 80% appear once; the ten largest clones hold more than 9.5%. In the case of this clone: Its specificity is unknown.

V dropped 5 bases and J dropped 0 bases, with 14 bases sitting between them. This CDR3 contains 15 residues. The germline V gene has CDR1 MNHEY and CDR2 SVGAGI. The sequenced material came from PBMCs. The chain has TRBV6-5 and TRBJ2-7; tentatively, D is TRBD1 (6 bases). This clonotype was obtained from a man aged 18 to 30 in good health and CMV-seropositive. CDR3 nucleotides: TGTGCCAGCAGTAACGGACAGCTTAGCTCCTACGAGCAGTACTTC. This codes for CASSNGQLSSYEQYF.